A selection of T cell receptor beta chains follows, all from one sample in a study of T-cell reconstitution after alpha-beta-depleted transplantation in children. A single record per CDR3 protein comes from TCRdb applying MiXCR to the PCR reads. In the table there are approximately 350,000 distinct CDR3 sequences, around 10% of which are singletons. The specimen was PBMCs from the stem cell graft donor, collected from the stem cell graft. The origin of the receptors is a human donor who donated a stem cell graft to a child with acute lymphoblastic leukemia. CDR3s include the opening cysteine and the closing phenylalanine or tryptophan. D genes are given only for firm matches. Expanded clones are given a class, and other clones once, few, many or no size at all.

CDR3aa: CASSVIAGGPFTHTDTQYF
CDR3nt: TGTGCCAGCAGCGTAATAGCGGGAGGGCCATTCACACACACAGATACGCAGTATTTT
j_gene: TRBJ2-3
v_gene: TRBV13
abundance: few
d_gene: TRBD2

CDR3aa: CSAPGQGESEQYF
CDR3nt: TGCAGTGCCCCGGGGCAGGGAGAATCCGAGCAGTACTTC
j_gene: TRBJ2-7
v_gene: TRBV20-1
abundance: few
d_gene: NA

CDR3aa: CAISEPGGAMEHSEAFF
CDR3nt: TGTGCCATCAGTGAGCCCGGGGGGGCGATGGAACACTCTGAAGCTTTCTTT
j_gene: TRBJ1-1
v_gene: TRBV10-3
abundance: many
d_gene: NA

CDR3aa: CASSLQGTSTDTQYF
CDR3nt: TGCGCCAGCAGCTTACAGGGTACTAGCACAGATACGCAGTATTTT
j_gene: TRBJ2-3
v_gene: TRBV5-1
abundance: few
d_gene: NA

CDR3aa: CASSADAAGSYGYTF
CDR3nt: TGTGCCAGCAGTGCCGACGCCGCAGGGAGCTATGGCTACACCTTC
j_gene: TRBJ1-2
v_gene: TRBV6-4
abundance: many
d_gene: NA

CDR3aa: CASSYGRRGSNEKLFF
CDR3nt: TGTGCCAGCAGTTATGGAAGGCGCGGGTCTAATGAAAAACTGTTTTTT
j_gene: TRBJ1-4
v_gene: TRBV6-5
abundance: many
d_gene: NA

CDR3aa: CASSLAPDHEQYF
CDR3nt: TGTGCCAGCAGCTTAGCTCCAGACCACGAGCAGTACTTC
j_gene: TRBJ2-7
v_gene: TRBV7-6
abundance: many
d_gene: NA

CDR3aa: CSASPIRDTQYF
CDR3nt: TGCAGTGCCAGCCCTATTCGAGATACGCAGTATTTT
j_gene: TRBJ2-3
v_gene: TRBV20-1
abundance: NA
d_gene: NA

CDR3aa: CSVTVPNTGELFF
CDR3nt: TGCAGTGTGACTGTGCCGAACACCGGGGAGCTGTTTTTT
j_gene: TRBJ2-2
v_gene: TRBV29-1
abundance: NA
d_gene: NA

CDR3aa: CASRSYGTYEQYF
CDR3nt: TGTGCCAGCAGATCATACGGGACCTACGAGCAGTACTTC
j_gene: TRBJ2-7
v_gene: TRBV7-9
abundance: NA
d_gene: NA

CDR3aa: CAWSVGAGGINEQFF
CDR3nt: TGTGCCTGGAGTGTCGGGGCAGGGGGAATAAATGAGCAGTTCTTC
j_gene: TRBJ2-1
v_gene: TRBV30
abundance: few
d_gene: TRBD1

CDR3aa: CASSPVGMNTEAFF
CDR3nt: TGTGCCAGCAGCCCGGTGGGGATGAACACTGAAGCTTTCTTT
j_gene: TRBJ1-1
v_gene: TRBV5-6
abundance: few
d_gene: NA

CDR3aa: CASSPPGGTGLQETQYF
CDR3nt: TGTGCCAGCAGCCCCCCAGGGGGGACAGGCCTCCAAGAGACCCAGTACTTC
j_gene: TRBJ2-5
v_gene: TRBV5-6
abundance: few
d_gene: TRBD1

CDR3aa: CSVVDTAEAFF
CDR3nt: TGCAGCGTAGTAGACACGGCTGAAGCTTTCTTT
j_gene: TRBJ1-1
v_gene: TRBV29-1
abundance: NA
d_gene: NA

CDR3aa: CASSISGTSDNEQFF
CDR3nt: TGTGCCAGCAGCATATCCGGGACTTCTGACAATGAGCAGTTCTTC
j_gene: TRBJ2-1
v_gene: TRBV7-2
abundance: NA
d_gene: NA

CDR3aa: CASTPREGVQEKLFF
CDR3nt: TGTGCCAGCACCCCGAGAGAGGGGGTGCAGGAAAAACTGTTTTTT
j_gene: TRBJ1-4
v_gene: TRBV9
abundance: many
d_gene: NA

CDR3aa: CASSDPGIAKNIQYF
CDR3nt: TGTGCCAGCAGCGACCCAGGAATAGCCAAAAACATTCAGTACTTC
j_gene: TRBJ2-4
v_gene: TRBV7-2
abundance: few
d_gene: NA

CDR3aa: CASSQPRGNQPQHF
CDR3nt: TGTGCCAGCAGCCAGCCTAGGGGCAATCAGCCCCAGCATTTT
j_gene: TRBJ1-5
v_gene: TRBV28
abundance: once
d_gene: NA

CDR3aa: CASSLDSFNNEQFF
CDR3nt: TGCGCCAGCAGCTTGGATAGCTTCAACAATGAGCAGTTCTTC
j_gene: TRBJ2-1
v_gene: TRBV5-1
abundance: few
d_gene: NA

CDR3aa: CASSTHRRGAGNDYGYTF
CDR3nt: TGTGCCAGCAGTACGCATCGCAGGGGCGCGGGGAATGACTATGGCTACACCTTC
j_gene: TRBJ1-2
v_gene: TRBV27
abundance: NA
d_gene: NA

CDR3aa: CASSYSRWDEQYF
CDR3nt: TGCGCCAGCAGCTATTCTAGGTGGGACGAGCAGTACTTC
j_gene: TRBJ2-7
v_gene: TRBV4-3
abundance: many
d_gene: NA

CDR3aa: CASSKDSLNEQFF
CDR3nt: TGCGCCAGCAGCAAGGACAGTCTAAATGAGCAGTTCTTC
j_gene: TRBJ2-1
v_gene: TRBV5-1
abundance: many
d_gene: NA

CDR3aa: CASSLREWRETQYF
CDR3nt: TGTGCCAGCAGCTTGCGGGAGTGGCGCGAGACCCAGTACTTC
j_gene: TRBJ2-5
v_gene: TRBV5-6
abundance: many
d_gene: NA

CDR3aa: CASSLDRGSAQYF
CDR3nt: TGTGCCAGCAGCTTGGATCGAGGGAGCGCTCAGTACTTC
j_gene: TRBJ2-4
v_gene: TRBV5-6
abundance: few
d_gene: NA

CDR3aa: CASSTVDTGLYNEQFF
CDR3nt: TGCGCCAGCAGCACGGTCGATACGGGACTCTACAATGAGCAGTTCTTC
j_gene: TRBJ2-1
v_gene: TRBV5-1
abundance: NA
d_gene: NA

CDR3aa: CSAIRREYAEQYF
CDR3nt: TGCAGTGCTATCCGGCGGGAGTACGCCGAGCAGTACTTC
j_gene: TRBJ2-7
v_gene: TRBV20-1
abundance: many
d_gene: TRBD2